This note documents a single TCR beta chain sequence. The antigen remains unidentified. Any gene name here is a mouse gene name. Coverage ceases 1 residue before the CDR3 finishes, and the germline J gene fills in the end. This entry belongs to a study of tissue T cells after allogeneic stem cell transplantation. Study conclusions and caveats: Anatomically similar tissues had similar TCR repertoires within each patient. Tissue-detected TCR repertoire was only partly captured by blood and spleen T cells.

Here immunoSEQ multiplex PCR was the method, and the copy in TCRdb shows in-frame clones only, minus some. The sample contains tens of thousands of clones, roughly 73% of which appear only once. The CDR3 contains 16 residues. Germline CDR1 reads SGHSN; CDR2 reads HYEKVE. V dropped 1 base and J dropped 6; count of bases not matched to a gene: 10. Sequenced material: sorted cells pooled from one or two spleens. This receptor was taken from a pool of C57BL/6 mice in good health. The chain combines TRBV12-1 with TRBJ2-5; 9 bases fit TRBD2. The CDR3 loop is CASSLNWGAPGDTQYF. Incomplete CDR3 DNA: TGTGCCAGCTCTCTTAACTGGGGGGCGCCCGGGGACACCCAGTAC.